Below, 28 T cell receptor beta chains from the same sample are listed, as sequenced in a study of blood T cell repertoires in COVID-19 (dated by TCRdb to the early 2020s). The receptor library was made with the immunoSEQ multiplex PCR assay. Imported from immuneACCESS, the table was reduced by TCRdb to in-frame sequences with V and J called. These copies leave out some clones; in studies compared against another copy, an unresolved V gene accounts for under half, and the cause of the remainder is not known. This sample is represented by about 94,000 clones; around 82% of them were singletons. The biggest ten clones account for around 6.5% of the sample. Specimen: peripheral blood. These receptors were collected from a man aged 55-75 years with acute or convalescent COVID-19.

The chain employs TRBV11-2 and TRBJ2-7; perhaps TRBD1 as D (8 bases). This CDR3 spans 14 amino acids. Trimming took 4 bases from V and 1 from J, leaving 11 bases between them. CDR1 and CDR2 (germline): SGHAT, FQNNGV. CDR3 amino acids: CASSSQGGSYEQYF. The CDR3 coding sequence is TGTGCCAGCAGCTCACAGGGGGGGTCCTACGAGCAGTACTTC.

The chain joins TRBV3-1 (or the pseudogene TRBV3-2) to TRBJ2-5; no definite D call. Germline V gives CDR1 LGHDT, CDR2 YNNKEL (reference sequence). The CDR3 runs 15 residues. Trimming shortened V by 2 bases and J by 4 bases, and 14 bases separated the two germline ends. CDR3 amino acids: CASSQRSERSETQYF. The CDR3 region has the DNA TGTGCCAGCAGCCAAAGGTCGGAGAGGTCAGAGACCCAGTACTTC.

The rearrangement uses TRBV25-1 and TRBJ1-2; D perhaps matches TRBD1 (6 bases). Germline V CDR1 and CDR2: MGHDK, SYGVNS. V dropped 5 bases and J dropped 2 bases, with 12 bases sitting between them. The CDR3 is 14 amino acids. This chain's CDR3 is CASSNPGQNYGYTF. The DNA of the CDR3 is TGTGCCAGCAGTAACCCTGGACAGAACTATGGCTACACCTTC.

This clone was recorded a few times. The genes are TRBV19 and TRBJ1-2; D is uncertain. The CDR3 covers 16 residues. Germline V gives CDR1 LNHDA, CDR2 SQIVND (reference sequence). V lost 1 base and J 0 bases, leaving 12 bases between the germline ends. The CDR3 loop is CASSIAGVRPNYGYTF. CDR3 nucleotides: TGTGCCAGTAGTATAGCTGGAGTCAGACCTAACTATGGCTACACCTTC.

This chain connects TRBV15 to TRBJ2-5; no clear D gene. V lost 0 bases and J 5 bases, leaving 13 bases between the germline ends. Germline CDR1 and CDR2: LNHNV and YYDKDF (reference sequence). This CDR3 contains 15 residues. CDR3 DNA: TGTGCCACCAGCAGAGATTTGGGCTTCACGGAGACCCAGTACTTC. This gives the protein CATSRDLGFTETQYF.

V is TRBV9 and J is TRBJ2-3; 12 bases are shared with TRBD2. The V segment lost 3 bases and the J segment 2 bases; nucleotides outside the gene matches: 4. The CDR3 spans 16 residues. Germline values: CDR1 SGDLS, CDR2 YYNGEE. DNA of the CDR3: TGTGCCAGCAGCGGCAGACTAGCGGGGGACACAGATACGCAGTATTTT. This encodes CASSGRLAGDTDTQYF.

There are a few counts of this clone. The CDR3 is CASRALRGNEQYF. The CDR3 DNA is TGTGCCAGCAGGGCACTCAGGGGGAACGAGCAGTACTTC. V is TRBV6-5 and J is TRBJ2-7; 7 bases are shared with TRBD1. The CDR3 loop spans 13 amino acids. Looked up from germline, CDR1 is MNHEY and CDR2 is SVGAGI. J gave up 5 bases and V 6 bases, and 7 bases lay outside the gene matches.

The chain recombines TRBV6-5 with TRBJ2-7; 9 bases map to TRBD1. With V trimmed by 8 bases and J by 6 bases, 8 bases remained unmatched. The germline gives CDR1 MNHEY, CDR2 SVGAGI. This CDR3 spans 13 amino acids. CDR3 sequence (DNA): TGTGCCAGCGGCCGGGACAGGGTTCGCGAGCAGTACTTC. It translates to CASGRDRVREQYF.

The CDR3, as DNA: TGTGCCAGCACCCACGACAGGGTAAGAGGAAACACCATATATTTT. Its translation: CASTHDRVRGNTIYF. The chain has TRBV7-7 and TRBJ1-3, with 7 bases aligning to TRBD1. J lost 4 bases, V lost 7 bases, and 10 bases had no gene match. This CDR3 contains 15 residues. The germline gives CDR1 SSHAT, CDR2 FNYEAQ (reference sequence).

The gene calls are TRBV18 and TRBJ2-3, with 8 nucleotides matching TRBD1. V lost 0 bases to trimming and J lost 3 bases; unmatched junction nucleotides: 5. The CDR3 spans 16 residues. The germline gives CDR1 KGHSH, CDR2 LQKENI. CDR3: CASSPPTGDLTDTQYF. For the CDR3, the DNA is TGTGCCAGCTCACCACCGACAGGGGATCTGACAGATACGCAGTATTTT. Full variable domain (outside the CDR3, taken from reference TRBV18 and TRBJ2-3): NAGVMQNPRHLVRRRGQEARLRCSPMKGHSHVYWYRQLPEEGLKFMVYLQKENIIDESGMPKERFSAEFPKEGPSILRIQQVVRGDSAAYFCASSPPTGDLTDTQYFGPGTRLTVL.

The V and J genes are TRBV3-1 (or the pseudogene TRBV3-2) and TRBJ1-5, with D possibly TRBD1 on 5 matching bases. Germline loops: CDR1 LGHDT, CDR2 YNNKEL (reference sequence). CDR3 length: 14 residues. V lost 5 bases and J 4 bases, leaving 12 bases between the germline ends. The chain's CDR3 is CASSLSRGNQPQHF. As DNA, the CDR3 is TGTGCCAGCAGCTTAAGCCGGGGGAATCAGCCCCAGCATTTT.

This chain joins TRBV19 and TRBJ1-2, with a weak D call TRBD1 (6 bases). CDR3 length: 13 amino acids. Germline CDR1 reads LNHDA; CDR2 reads SQIVND (reference sequence). Trimming cost V 10 bases and J 5 bases, with 17 bases left between them. CDR3 DNA: TGTGCCACTACAACCGGGACACATTATGGCTACACCTTC. Protein: CATTTGTHYGYTF.

The genes are TRBV6-1 and TRBJ2-6; TRBD1 matches at 9 bases. In germline, CDR1 is MNHNS, CDR2 SASEGT. The CDR3 contains 16 residues. V dropped 3 bases and J dropped 14; count of bases not matched to a gene: 14. CDR3 region: CASSDSGQGMGNLLTF. CDR3 coding DNA: TGTGCCAGCAGTGATTCGGGACAGGGAATGGGTAACCTCCTGACTTTC.

This clone was seen a few times. V is TRBV24-1 and J is TRBJ1-2, with D perhaps TRBD1 (6 bases). Trimming took 0 bases from V and 6 from J, leaving 10 bases between them. The V gene's germline CDR1 is KGHDR and CDR2 SFDVKD. This CDR3 contains 14 residues. In DNA, the CDR3 is TGTGCCACCAGTGATTTGACAGGGTTGAATGGCTACACCTTC. Translation: CATSDLTGLNGYTF.

V and J are TRBV7-9 and TRBJ1-1, with D possibly being TRBD1 (6 bases). V was pared by 1 base and J by 1 base, with 13 bases between. The CDR3 is 16 residues long. Germline values: CDR1 SEHNR, CDR2 FQNEAQ (reference sequence). The DNA of the CDR3 is TGTGCCAGCAGCTTAGGAGCAGGGGTTACGAACACTGAAGCTTTCTTT. Translation: CASSLGAGVTNTEAFF.

The V call is TRBV12-3 or TRBV12-4, the J call TRBJ1-4, with no clear D. The CDR3 covers 13 residues. V lost 3 bases and J lost 4, with 6 bases in between. CDR3 loop: CASSFTGNEKLFF. In DNA form, the CDR3 reads TGTGCCAGCAGTTTTACCGGTAATGAAAAACTGTTTTTT.

This clone was counted a single time. The chain has TRBV6-4 and TRBJ1-1; the D gene is possibly TRBD1 (5 bases). The CDR3 has 13 amino acids. Germline lookup yields CDR1 MRHNA and CDR2 SNTAGT. V was pared by 6 bases and J by 0 bases, with 8 bases between. CDR3 nucleotide sequence: TGTGCCAGCAGATCAGGGCTGAACACTGAAGCTTTCTTT. Residues: CASRSGLNTEAFF.

The table lists this clone with a count of one. The chain has TRBV6-1 and TRBJ1-5; weak D call: TRBD1 (5 bases). This CDR3 region has 15 residues. V was cut by 2 bases and J by 0 bases, with 8 bases left in between. Germline V gene sequence: CDR1 MNHNS, CDR2 SASEGT. This CDR3 is CASSERTFSNQPQHF. The CDR3 DNA sequence: TGTGCCAGCAGTGAAAGGACATTTAGCAATCAGCCCCAGCATTTT.

The J gene is TRBJ2-7, the V gene TRBV4-3, with 9 bases lining up with TRBD1. Trimming removed 0 bases from V and 1 base from J; junction bases left unmatched: 4. CDR3 length equals 16 residues. CDR1 and CDR2 from the germline V gene are LGHNA and YSLEER. The CDR3 DNA is TGCGCCAGCAGCCAAGATCGGGGGACAGGGTCCTACGAGCAGTACTTC. Translating gives CASSQDRGTGSYEQYF.

This clone was detected once. The rearrangement uses TRBV10-2 and TRBJ1-2; TRBD1 is a possible D gene (6 bases). In germline, CDR1 is WSHSY, CDR2 SAAADI. The CDR3 runs to 13 residues. Trimming removed 5 bases at V and 7 bases at J, with 14 bases between. In nucleotides, the CDR3 is TGCGCCAGCAGTCCGGGACAAGCAGGTGGCTACACCTTC. Its protein is CASSPGQAGGYTF.

This clone was seen more than once but under ten times. The chain combines TRBV14 with TRBJ1-2, with 7 bases matching TRBD1. Germline trimming cut 6 bases from V and 1 base from J; bases unmatched to any gene: 8. CDR3 length: 15 amino acids. CDR1 is SGHDN, CDR2 FVKESK, per germline. CDR3 in amino acids: CASRQTGHRNYGYTF. As DNA, the CDR3 is TGTGCCAGCAGACAGACAGGGCATCGTAACTATGGCTACACCTTC.

In this sample, this clone turned up a few times. In DNA, the CDR3 is TGTGCCAGCAGCCAATATCCGGGACAGGGGTACGAGCAGTACTTC. Its protein product is CASSQYPGQGYEQYF. The genes are TRBV7-3 and TRBJ2-7, with 10 bases lining up with TRBD1. V shed 5 bases and J 4 bases; nucleotides not matched to a gene: 8. The CDR3 consists of 15 residues. In germline, CDR1 is SGHTA, CDR2 FQGTGA.

The chain uses TRBV27 and TRBJ2-7; 9 bases map to TRBD1. This CDR3 has 18 amino acids. V shed 4 bases, J shed 7 bases, and the junction held 20 bases outside the gene matches. CDR1 MNHEY and CDR2 SMNVEV come from the germline V gene (reference sequence). The CDR3 reads CASSSPAIDRGSEREQYF. Written as DNA, the CDR3 is TGTGCCAGCAGTTCACCCGCCATAGACAGGGGGTCGGAACGAGAGCAGTACTTC.

The gene calls are TRBV29-1 and TRBJ1-6; D may be TRBD1 (5 bases). The CDR3 runs 14 residues. CDR1 SQVTM and CDR2 ANQGSEA come from the germline V gene. The CDR3 spells CSPFGHPNNSPLHF. DNA for the CDR3: TGCAGTCCCTTCGGACATCCGAATAATTCACCCCTCCACTTT.

CDR3 nucleotides: TGTGCCAGCAGCCCGGACAGGACGATCGGGAATTCACCCCTCCACTTT. Protein product: CASSPDRTIGNSPLHF. The rearrangement uses TRBV6-6 and TRBJ1-6; 7 bases are shared with TRBD1. The junction had 12 bases not matched to a gene; V was cut back by 6 bases and J by 7 bases. The CDR3 totals 16 residues. The germline V gene has CDR1 MNHNY and CDR2 SVGAGI (reference sequence).

The chain couples TRBV19 to TRBJ2-7, with D hard to call. Trimming removed 0 bases at V and 7 bases at J, with 16 bases between. Germline values: CDR1 LNHDA, CDR2 SQIVND (reference sequence). This CDR3 spans 15 amino acids. In DNA, the CDR3 is TGTGCCAGTAGTATAGATTCCAGGCCGTCCGGTGAGCAGTACTTC. As protein: CASSIDSRPSGEQYF.

The chain recombines TRBV4-1 with TRBJ1-2, with 7 bases that match TRBD1. After removal of 0 bases from V and 6 bases from J, the junction contained 10 bases not matched to a gene. The CDR3 is 16 residues long. The V gene's germline CDR1 is MGHRA and CDR2 YSYEKL. CDR3 loop: CASSQDSNRGNHGYTF. CDR3 coding DNA: TGCGCCAGCAGCCAAGATAGTAACAGGGGCAACCATGGCTACACCTTC.

The chain recombines TRBV2 with TRBJ1-6; a weak D match, TRBD1 (6 bases). This CDR3 spans 15 amino acids. Germline V gene sequence: CDR1 SNHLY, CDR2 FYNNEI. V shed 3 bases and J shed 7 bases, with 13 bases lying between them. DNA of the CDR3: TGTGCCAGCAGTGAGGGGGGGCAGTGGAATTCACCCCTCCACTTT. It encodes CASSEGGQWNSPLHF. Using reference TRBV2 and TRBJ1-6 for the parts outside the CDR3, the full variable domain is EPEVTQTPSHQVTQMGQEVILRCVPISNHLYFYWYRQILGQKVEFLVSFYNNEISEKSEIFDDQFSVERPDGSNFTLKIRSTKLEDSAMYFCASSEGGQWNSPLHFGNGTRLTVT.